Listed below are T cell receptor beta chains from one sample, sequenced in a study of metastatic and nonmetastatic thyroid tumors. MiXCR reprocessed the PCR reads for TCRdb. The sample records more than 20,000 clones, 24% being singletons. Sequencing was done on a sample of tumor tissue. The receptors were sampled from a female donor with papillary thyroid cancer or a benign thyroid nodule (not recorded which). Some clones in this sample may be carry-over from other donors' samples. Both conserved end residues are part of each CDR3. The D gene is left open where the match is weak. The size entry is marked missing in some rows and otherwise reads once, few, many or a size class.

D gene	J gene	V gene	clone size	CDR3 DNA	CDR3 protein
NA	TRBJ2-7	TRBV10-3	NA	TGTGCCACGGGACAAGACGAGCAGTACTTC	CATGQDEQYF
NA	TRBJ1-1	TRBV18	NA	TGTGCCAGCTTACTCGTGAACACTGAAGCTTTCTTT	CASLLVNTEAFF
TRBD1	TRBJ2-7	TRBV7-2	NA	TGTGGCATCAGCCGTTTGACAGGGGGCGCCTACGAGCAGTACTTC	CGISRLTGGAYEQYF
TRBD2	TRBJ2-1	TRBV4-1	many	TGCGCCAGCAGCCAAGATTCGGCGGGAGGGTCCTACAATGAGCAGTTCTTC	CASSQDSAGGSYNEQFF
NA	TRBJ2-3	TRBV7-2	many	TGTGCCAGCAGCTCCGTCTGGGCAGGGGTGGATACGCAGTATTTT	CASSSVWAGVDTQYF
TRBD2	TRBJ2-3	TRBV28	few	TGTGCCAGCAGTTTACTACTAGCGGGTCGACTCAGGGGCTCGCAGTATTTT	CASSLLLAGRLRGSQYF
NA	TRBJ2-7	TRBV5-1	NA	TGCGCCAGCAGTACCCAATACGATGAGCAGTACTTC	CASSTQYDEQYF
TRBD2	TRBJ2-3	TRBV24-1	many	TGTGCCACCAGTGCCAGACTAGCGGAGAGCACAGATACGCAGTATTTT	CATSARLAESTDTQYF
TRBD2	TRBJ2-3	TRBV19	NA	TGTGCCAGTAGTGACCAGGGACTAGAGGGAGGCCTGGGAGATGCGCAGTATTTT	CASSDQGLEGGLGDAQYF
NA	TRBJ1-4	TRBV15	NA	TGTGCCACCATCAGAGAGCCAAACTTCTGGGAAAAACTGTTTTTT	CATIREPNFWEKLFF
NA	TRBJ2-2	TRBV27	NA	TGTGCCAGCAGTTTCTATCCCCGGCGGGAGCTGTTTTTT	CASSFYPRRELFF
NA	TRBJ2-2	TRBV24-1	medium-sized	TGTGCCACCAGTGATTTAGCAGTTACCGGGGAGCTGTTTTTT	CATSDLAVTGELFF
NA	TRBJ2-5	TRBV6-1	medium-sized	TGTGCCAGCAGCCAACAAGAGACCCAGTACTTC	CASSQQETQYF
NA	TRBJ1-1	TRBV20-1	NA	TGCAGTGCCCCTACGGTGGGGACTGAAGCTTTCTTT	CSAPTVGTEAFF
NA	TRBJ1-2	TRBV28	medium-sized	TGTGCCAGCAGTTTAGGCAGAATCCTCTATGGCTACACCTTC	CASSLGRILYGYTF
TRBD1	TRBJ1-2	TRBV6-1	medium-sized	TGTGCCAGCAGAGCCAGACAGGGGGCAAACTATGGCTACACCTTC	CASRARQGANYGYTF
TRBD2	TRBJ2-3	TRBV13	few	TGTGCCAGCAGCTTAGCCATTCATCCGGGACTAGCGGGAGTTATCACAGATACGCAGTATTTT	CASSLAIHPGLAGVITDTQYF
NA	TRBJ2-5	TRBV5-1	many	TGCGCCAGCAGCTCTACCGGGACTCGGGAAGAGACCCAGTACTTC	CASSSTGTREETQYF
NA	TRBJ1-6	TRBV25-1	many	TGTGCCAGCAGTGAATTAGGGCGGAATGGCAATTCACCCCTCCACTTT	CASSELGRNGNSPLHF
NA	TRBJ1-2	TRBV12-3/TRBV12-4	NA	TGTGCCAGCAGTCCACAGGGTGGCTACTATGGCTACACCTTC	CASSPQGGYYGYTF
TRBD2	TRBJ2-7	TRBV4-1	NA	TGCGCCAGCAGCCAAAGTAACCGGGCGGGGGCCTACGAGCAGTACTTC	CASSQSNRAGAYEQYF
NA	TRBJ1-4	TRBV6-1	many	TGTGCCAGCATGGGAGGGGGATTTAATGAAAAACTGTTTTTT	CASMGGGFNEKLFF
NA	TRBJ1-2	TRBV19	medium-sized	TGTGCCAGTACAAAGGGACCGAGTAACTATGGCTACACCTTC	CASTKGPSNYGYTF
TRBD2	TRBJ2-1	TRBV11-2	many	TGTGCCAGCAGCCCCTCCGGTGGGACTAGCAGAATTAGGGATGAGCAGTTCTTC	CASSPSGGTSRIRDEQFF
NA	TRBJ2-1	TRBV30	NA	TGTGCCTGGAGTGTAGTCGGGCCCTATAATGAGCAGTTCTTC	CAWSVVGPYNEQFF
TRBD1	TRBJ2-7	TRBV14	NA	TGTGCCAGCAGCCAAGCAAGCGGGACAGGGATAAACGAGCAGTACTTC	CASSQASGTGINEQYF
NA	TRBJ1-2	TRBV6-1	many	TGTGCCAGCAGTGAAGCGGGCTATGGCTACACCTTC	CASSEAGYGYTF